This TCR beta chain was observed in a study of blood T cell repertoires in COVID-19. Some clones are missing from TCRdb's copy, which holds only in-frame ones; the method was immunoSEQ multiplex PCR. The sample has 200,000 to 250,000 clones, almost 90% seen once; the top ten hold about 1.5%. The V and J ends lost 5 bases and 3 bases respectively, with 16 bases between them. Germline loops: CDR1 KGHSH, CDR2 LQKENI. The CDR3 consists of 15 residues. The sequenced material came from peripheral blood. The origin of this receptor is a man younger than 35 with active or convalescent COVID-19. The chain combines TRBV18 with TRBJ1-2; a weak D match, TRBD1 (6 bases). The CDR3 DNA follows: TGTGCCAGCTCAATAACGGGACAAAGCTACTATGGCTACACCTTC. This encodes CASSITGQSYYGYTF. The full variable domain, completed using reference TRBV18 and TRBJ1-2, is NAGVMQNPRHLVRRRGQEARLRCSPMKGHSHVYWYRQLPEEGLKFMVYLQKENIIDESGMPKERFSAEFPKEGPSILRIQQVVRGDSAAYFCASSITGQSYYGYTFGSGTRLTVV.